One and the same sample provided the 26 T cell receptor beta chains below, sequenced in a study of T cells in localized non-small cell lung cancer. Profiling relied on immunoSEQ multiplex PCR, and the TCRdb table lists in-frame clones only, not all of them. The sample lists about 3,200 clones; under 35% were seen once. The material was lung tumor tissue, obtained before any cancer treatment. These receptors were obtained from a man aged 40-75 years with stage I lung adenocarcinoma.

This clone was found a few times. As DNA, the CDR3 is TGCGCCAGCAGCCAAGATCCCCGGGACCCCTCCCGGTACAATGAGCAGTTCTTC. The encoded protein is CASSQDPRDPSRYNEQFF. This rearrangement joins TRBV1 to TRBJ2-1. TRBV1 corresponds to a pseudogene. This CDR3 spans 18 amino acids.

V usage is TRBV19 and J usage is TRBJ1-4, with 7 bases matching TRBD1. V was pared by 4 bases and J by 2 bases, with 13 bases of the junction left unmatched. CDR1 is LNHDA, CDR2 SQIVND, per germline (reference sequence). The CDR3 runs 18 residues. CDR3 loop: CASSKRTGGAWTNEKLFF. CDR3 DNA sequence: TGTGCCAGTAGTAAGCGGACAGGAGGTGCTTGGACTAATGAAAAACTGTTTTTT. The complete variable domain, with remaining parts taken from reference TRBV19 and TRBJ1-4, reads DGGITQSPKYLFRKEGQNVTLSCEQNLNHDAMYWYRQDPGQGLRLIYYSQIVNDFQKGDIAEGYSVSREKKESFPLTVTSAQKNPTAFYLCASSKRTGGAWTNEKLFFGSGTQLSVL.

V usage is TRBV6-1 and J usage is TRBJ2-1; the match to TRBD2 covers 11 bases. This CDR3 has 15 residues. CDR1 and CDR2 (germline): MNHNS, SASEGT. Losses at the gene ends were 0 bases for V and 6 bases for J; bases not matched to a gene: 1. Here the CDR3 reads CASSEASGGANEQFF. In DNA form, the CDR3 reads TGTGCCAGCAGTGAAGCTAGCGGGGGGGCCAATGAGCAGTTCTTC.

The V and J genes are TRBV19 and TRBJ1-1; no reliable D call. Between the trimmed V and J ends, which lost 1 base and 4 bases, there was a span of 7 bases. The germline gives CDR1 LNHDA, CDR2 SQIVND (reference sequence). The CDR3 loop spans 13 amino acids. The CDR3 spells CASSIVAGTEAFF. In DNA, the CDR3 is TGTGCCAGTAGTATAGTCGCCGGCACTGAAGCTTTCTTT. Using reference TRBV19 and TRBJ1-1 for the parts outside the CDR3, the full variable domain is DGGITQSPKYLFRKEGQNVTLSCEQNLNHDAMYWYRQDPGQGLRLIYYSQIVNDFQKGDIAEGYSVSREKKESFPLTVTSAQKNPTAFYLCASSIVAGTEAFFGQGTRLTVV.

The chain is built from TRBV29-1 and TRBJ1-1; D gene ambiguous. The V gene's germline CDR1 is SQVTM and CDR2 ANQGSEA. The CDR3 has 12 amino acids. V shed 5 bases and J shed 0 bases, with 7 bases lying between them. CDR3 amino acids: CSVHPMNTEAFF. The DNA for the CDR3 is TGCAGCGTTCACCCCATGAACACTGAAGCTTTCTTT.

The rearrangement joins TRBV18 to TRBJ1-6; 9 bases match TRBD1. The CDR3 contains 16 residues. V trimming: 4 bases; J trimming: 5 bases; junction bases outside the gene matches: 6. Per germline, CDR1 KGHSH and CDR2 LQKENI. This CDR3 is CASSLNRQGDNSPLHF. The DNA for the CDR3 is TGTGCCAGCTCACTGAACCGACAGGGGGATAATTCACCCCTCCACTTT.

This chain links TRBV2 with TRBJ2-2; the D gene is possibly TRBD1 (6 bases). The germline V gene encodes CDR1 SNHLY and CDR2 FYNNEI. Trimming cost V 7 bases and J 6 bases, with 9 bases left between them. The CDR3 spans 12 residues. In nucleotides, the CDR3 is TGTGCCAGCACTACAGGGTCCGGGGAGCTGTTTTTT. This translates into CASTTGSGELFF.

This rearrangement joins TRBV4-1 to TRBJ1-1; perhaps TRBD1 as D (6 bases). Per the germline V gene, CDR1 is MGHRA and CDR2 is YSYEKL. V was clipped by 6 bases and J by 1 base, with 15 bases between them. The CDR3 is made up of 15 amino acids. This CDR3 reads CASSPGGRGNTEAFF. The CDR3 nucleotides are TGCGCCAGCAGTCCGGGGGGCCGGGGGAACACTGAAGCTTTCTTT.

By share, this clone ranks as large (0.1 to 1%). This chain joins TRBV30 and TRBJ2-1; 9 nucleotides agree with TRBD2. This CDR3 is built from 13 residues. V was pared by 0 bases and J by 6 bases, with 0 bases of the junction left unmatched. CDR1 and CDR2 from the germline V gene are GTSNPN and SVGIG (reference sequence). The CDR3 DNA is TGTGCCTGGAGTGTACTAGCGGGCAATGAGCAGTTCTTC. Its protein is CAWSVLAGNEQFF.

The chain employs TRBV11-3 and TRBJ2-1; D is uncertain. CDR1 is SGHNT, CDR2 YENEEA, per germline. V lost 3 bases, J lost 3 bases, and 9 bases lay in between. The CDR3 sequence is 14 residues long. The CDR3 region is CASSLYLNYNEQFF. The DNA for the CDR3 is TGTGCCAGCAGCTTGTACCTAAACTACAATGAGCAGTTCTTC. Based on the CDR3 plus reference TRBV11-3 and TRBJ2-1, the full variable domain is EAGVVQSPRYKIIEKKQPVAFWCNPISGHNTLYWYLQNLGQGPELLIRYENEEAVDDSQLPKDRFSAERLKGVDSTLKIQPAELGDSAVYLCASSLYLNYNEQFFGPGTRLTVL.

By share of the sample, this clone is medium-sized. This chain links TRBV6-8 with TRBJ1-5, with D maybe TRBD1 (5 bases). Trimming shortened V by 5 bases and J by 5 bases, and 7 bases separated the two germline ends. CDR3 length: 12 residues. Germline CDR1 and CDR2: MNHGY and SAAAGT. CDR3 nucleotide sequence: TGTGCCAGCAGTAAGGGGCATCAGCCCCAGCATTTT. Its translation is CASSKGHQPQHF.

This chain joins TRBV9 and TRBJ1-3; no reliable D call. The CDR3 has 13 amino acids. V dropped 3 bases and J dropped 0 bases, with 4 bases sitting between them. Germline CDR1 is SGDLS and CDR2 is YYNGEE. The CDR3 DNA is TGTGCCAGCAGCGGGAACTCTGGAAACACCATATATTTT. Translated, it gives CASSGNSGNTIYF.

This clone has a handful of counts. The chain links TRBV10-3 to TRBJ2-5; D is unresolved. The CDR3 is made up of 13 amino acids. Germline V gene lookup returns CDR1 ENHRY and CDR2 SYGVKD. Trimming removed 2 bases at V and 7 bases at J, with 11 bases between. The CDR3 bases are TGTGCCATCAGTGAGGCTATCGGACGGACCCAGTACTTC. Its translation is CAISEAIGRTQYF.

The chain has TRBV29-1 and TRBJ1-1; weak D call: TRBD1 (6 bases). Germline V gene data show CDR1 as SQVTM and CDR2 as ANQGSEA. The CDR3 has 13 amino acids. Trimming took 3 bases from V and 1 from J, leaving 9 bases between them. CDR3 amino acids: CSVDKGGNTEAFF. In nucleotides, the CDR3 is TGCAGCGTTGATAAGGGGGGGAACACTGAAGCTTTCTTT.

This clone was recorded a few times. This chain links TRBV19 with TRBJ2-3; 10 bases map to TRBD2. In germline, CDR1 is LNHDA, CDR2 SQIVND (reference sequence). This CDR3 region has 14 residues. V lost 4 bases and J lost 6; bases outside the gene matches: 4. The CDR3 is CASSTSAGGDTQYF. DNA of the CDR3: TGTGCCAGTAGTACATCAGCGGGGGGGGATACGCAGTATTTT.

In its sample, this clone is medium-sized (0.01 to 0.1%). V gene TRBV23-1 combines with J gene TRBJ1-6; D might be TRBD1 (5 bases). TRBV23-1 is sorted into the ORF group, with uncertain function. The CDR3 totals 16 residues. Trimming removed 6 bases from V and 4 bases from J, with 16 bases in between. The CDR3 spells CASSQDWDRYNSPLHF. The CDR3 bases are TGCGCCAGCAGCCAAGACTGGGACCGGTATAATTCACCCCTCCACTTT.

The chain uses TRBV9 and TRBJ2-7; TRBD1 matches 7 bases. The CDR3 is 16 amino acids. Germline values: CDR1 SGDLS, CDR2 YYNGEE. Trimming removed 4 bases from V and 7 bases from J; junction bases left unmatched: 17. The CDR3 bases are TGTGCCAGCAGCCCCGGCACAGGGGTGGGGTCTCGAGAGCAGTACTTC. This sequence encodes CASSPGTGVGSREQYF. The full variable domain, with the rest looked up from reference TRBV9 and TRBJ2-7, is DSGVTQTPKHLITATGQRVTLRCSPRSGDLSVYWYQQSLDQGLQFLIQYYNGEERAKGNILERFSAQQFPDLHSELNLSSLELGDSALYFCASSPGTGVGSREQYFGPGTRLTVT.

This clone has a handful of counts. J is TRBJ2-7 and V is TRBV6-8, with D perhaps matching TRBD1 (6 bases). Germline loops: CDR1 MNHGY, CDR2 SAAAGT. The V end was cut by 5 bases, the J end by 6 bases, with 17 bases between. The CDR3 totals 14 residues. The CDR3 nucleotides read TGTGCCAGCAGTGCTTCGACAGGAACGGGCGAGCAGTACTTC. Translation gives CASSASTGTGEQYF.

A few counts support this clone. The chain employs TRBV23-1 and TRBJ1-1; D gene ambiguous. TRBV23-1 is designated an ORF whose function remains uncertain. CDR3 size: 15 residues. V shed 6 bases and J shed 5 bases, with 19 bases lying between them. The CDR3 is CASSQDPGEVTEAFF. DNA for the CDR3: TGCGCCAGCAGCCAAGATCCCGGGGAAGTGACTGAAGCTTTCTTT.

V is TRBV30 and J is TRBJ2-4, with a possible D match to TRBD2 (6 bases). Trimming stripped 7 bases from V and 1 base from J, with 14 bases between. Germline values: CDR1 GTSNPN, CDR2 SVGIG (reference sequence). The CDR3 spans 14 residues. The CDR3 nucleotides read TGTGCCTCCGAGTCGGAGGGGGCCAAAAACATTCAGTACTTC. Protein product: CASESEGAKNIQYF.

This clone occurred a few times. Compared with germline, one end of the junction differs, possibly owing to a read error. The V and J genes are TRBV11-3 and TRBJ1-2; D call uncertain. This CDR3 spans 14 amino acids. CDR1 and CDR2 from the germline V gene are SGHNT and YENEEA. The CDR3 DNA follows: TGTGCTAGCAGCTTGGCCGGCGGAAAACGGGGCTACACCTTC. It yields the protein CASSLAGGKRGYTF.

This chain uses TRBV30 with TRBJ1-1; maybe TRBD1 (6 bases). This CDR3 region has 14 residues. The V end was cut by 3 bases, the J end by 4 bases, with 15 bases between. The V gene's germline CDR1 is GTSNPN and CDR2 SVGIG (reference sequence). In DNA form, the CDR3 reads TGTGCCTGGAGCCTACAGGGAAGGAGCACTGAAGCTTTCTTT. It codes for CAWSLQGRSTEAFF.

V gene TRBV19 combines with J gene TRBJ2-2; D is ambiguous. The CDR3 has 13 amino acids. V was clipped by 4 bases and J by 6 bases, with 9 bases between them. The germline V gene encodes CDR1 LNHDA and CDR2 SQIVND (reference sequence). The CDR3 bases are TGTGCCAGTAGTAACATAGAGTCCGGGGAGCTGTTTTTT. Its translation is CASSNIESGELFF.

A few counts support this clone. The gene calls are TRBV1 and TRBJ2-5; the table's TRBD1 call for D was not verified on the DNA. TRBV1 is classified as a pseudogene. CDR3 length: 17 residues. This CDR3 is CASSQEVPGQVQETQYF. The CDR3 coding sequence is TGCGCCAGCAGCCAAGAGGTTCCGGGACAGGTGCAAGAGACCCAGTACTTC.

This clone occurred a few times. The chain links TRBV11-3 to TRBJ2-5; D possibly uses TRBD1 or TRBD2 (6 bases each). Germline lookup yields CDR1 SGHNT and CDR2 YENEEA. V was trimmed by 3 bases and J by 5 bases, leaving 13 bases between them. This CDR3 spans 14 amino acids. The CDR3 loop reads CASSFLGGHETQYF. In nucleotides, the CDR3 is TGTGCCAGCAGCTTTTTGGGGGGCCACGAGACCCAGTACTTC.

This clone is termed medium-sized. The chain is built from TRBV6-8 and TRBJ1-1, with D possibly matching TRBD1 (5 bases). CDR3 length equals 13 residues. V shed 4 bases and J shed 3 bases, with 9 bases lying between them. The germline CDR1 and CDR2 sequences are MNHGY and SAAAGT. The DNA of the CDR3 is TGTGCCAGCAGTTTCGGGGCTTACACTGAAGCTTTCTTT. Residues: CASSFGAYTEAFF.